This is a list of T cell receptor beta chains from one sample in a study of blood T cell repertoires in COVID-19. Method: immunoSEQ multiplex PCR; TCRdb's copy keeps in-frame clones and lacks some. The sample yields about 230,000 clones, roughly nine tenths seen once. The sample taken for sequencing was PBMCs or T cells enriched from blood (not recorded which). The receptors stem from a woman between 50 and 59 years old in a cohort exposed to, infected with or recovered from COVID-19 (not recorded which). Both conserved end residues are part of each CDR3. Each record gives: clone size, J gene, V gene, CDR3 length, D gene, CDR3 DNA, CDR3 protein. The D gene is left open where the match is weak. Clone size, where shown, is once, few, many, or a class for clones that have expanded.

clone_size: NA; j_call: TRBJ2-5; v_call: TRBV11-1; cdr3_length: 14; d_call: NA; cdr3_nt: TGTGCCAGCATGCGTAGGGGGGGACAAGAGACCCAGTACTTC; cdr3_aa: CASMRRGGQETQYF
clone_size: NA; j_call: TRBJ2-7; v_call: TRBV4-2; cdr3_length: 16; d_call: NA; cdr3_nt: TGTGCCAGCAGCCAAGATCGGGTACCGGCCTCCTACGAGCAGTACTTC; cdr3_aa: CASSQDRVPASYEQYF
clone_size: NA; j_call: TRBJ1-6; v_call: TRBV6-2/TRBV6-3; cdr3_length: 15; d_call: NA; cdr3_nt: TGTGCCAGCAGTTACGGCCCAGGGAATAATTCACCCCTCCACTTT; cdr3_aa: CASSYGPGNNSPLHF
clone_size: NA; j_call: TRBJ2-2; v_call: TRBV5-1; cdr3_length: 15; d_call: NA; cdr3_nt: TGCGCCAGCAGCCGCGGAGGGACGACCACCGGGGAGCTGTTTTTT; cdr3_aa: CASSRGGTTTGELFF
clone_size: NA; j_call: TRBJ1-5; v_call: TRBV12-5; cdr3_length: 18; d_call: TRBD1; cdr3_nt: TGTGCTAGTGGTTTGGTGCGGACAGGGGAGTTGGGCAATCAGCCCCAGCATTTT; cdr3_aa: CASGLVRTGELGNQPQHF
clone_size: NA; j_call: TRBJ1-5; v_call: TRBV11-2; cdr3_length: 14; d_call: NA; cdr3_nt: TGTGCCAGCAGCTCCAGTGGGGGGGGCGAGCCCCAGCATTTT; cdr3_aa: CASSSSGGGEPQHF
clone_size: NA; j_call: TRBJ1-2; v_call: TRBV6-5; cdr3_length: 13; d_call: TRBD1; cdr3_nt: TGTGCCAGCAGCGTACAGGGGTACTATGGCTACACCTTC; cdr3_aa: CASSVQGYYGYTF
clone_size: NA; j_call: TRBJ1-5; v_call: TRBV15; cdr3_length: 12; d_call: NA; cdr3_nt: TGTGCCACCAGGACGAGGGATCAGCCCCAGCATTTT; cdr3_aa: CATRTRDQPQHF
clone_size: NA; j_call: TRBJ2-3; v_call: TRBV30; cdr3_length: 16; d_call: NA; cdr3_nt: TGTGCCTGGAACTTGGACAAAGGTCGATCCACAGATACGCAGTATTTT; cdr3_aa: CAWNLDKGRSTDTQYF
clone_size: NA; j_call: TRBJ1-2; v_call: TRBV12-3/TRBV12-4; cdr3_length: 13; d_call: TRBD1; cdr3_nt: TGTGCCAGCAGTTTTCGACAGGGTCGGGGCTACACCTTC; cdr3_aa: CASSFRQGRGYTF
clone_size: NA; j_call: TRBJ2-3; v_call: TRBV27; cdr3_length: 15; d_call: TRBD1; cdr3_nt: TGTGCCAGCAGTTTATTTGAGGGGGCGGCAGATACGCAGTATTTT; cdr3_aa: CASSLFEGAADTQYF
clone_size: NA; j_call: TRBJ1-2; v_call: TRBV29-1; cdr3_length: 12; d_call: NA; cdr3_nt: TGCAGCGTTGCTGACAGAAACTATGGCTACACCTTC; cdr3_aa: CSVADRNYGYTF
clone_size: few; j_call: TRBJ2-1; v_call: TRBV9; cdr3_length: 15; d_call: TRBD2; cdr3_nt: TGTGCCAGCAGCGGTCGGACTAGTGACTACAATGAGCAGTTCTTC; cdr3_aa: CASSGRTSDYNEQFF
clone_size: NA; j_call: TRBJ2-3; v_call: TRBV7-3; cdr3_length: 14; d_call: NA; cdr3_nt: TGTGCCAGCAGCCCCACTGGTGTGGGCTTCGCGCAGTATTTT; cdr3_aa: CASSPTGVGFAQYF
clone_size: NA; j_call: TRBJ1-2; v_call: TRBV18; cdr3_length: 16; d_call: TRBD1; cdr3_nt: TGTGCCAGCTCACCTCCGGGACAGGGAAATAACTATGGCTACACCTTC; cdr3_aa: CASSPPGQGNNYGYTF
clone_size: NA; j_call: TRBJ1-1; v_call: TRBV3-1/TRBV3-2; cdr3_length: 14; d_call: NA; cdr3_nt: TGTGCCAGCAGTTCCTTGGCGGTGAACACTGAAGCTTTCTTT; cdr3_aa: CASSSLAVNTEAFF